The 8 T cell receptor beta chains listed next were all sequenced from one sample in a study of blood T cell repertoires in COVID-19. Profiling relied on immunoSEQ multiplex PCR, and the TCRdb table lists in-frame clones only, not all of them. Of 75,000 to 90,000 clones listed, around 91% are singletons. The sequencing sample was made of peripheral blood. These receptors were collected from a woman aged 45-60 years in a cohort sampled during active COVID-19.

The rearrangement uses TRBV9 and TRBJ1-2, with a weak D call TRBD1 (5 bases). CDR1 and CDR2 from the germline V gene are SGDLS and YYNGEE. Deletions cut 3 bases from V and 3 bases from J, with 15 bases between. The CDR3 contains 15 residues. CDR3 nucleotide sequence: TGTGCCAGCAGCGCCGACCTTAGGGGTGACTATGGCTACACCTTC. Its translation: CASSADLRGDYGYTF.

The rearrangement links TRBV19 to TRBJ2-5, with a weak D call TRBD2 (5 bases). Germline CDR1 is LNHDA and CDR2 is SQIVND (reference sequence). The CDR3 contains 16 residues. The ends were cut back, 5 bases at V and 2 bases at J, with 18 bases in the middle. The CDR3 protein is CASSPIGRWGQETQYF. CDR3 nucleotide sequence: TGTGCCAGTAGTCCGATAGGGAGATGGGGACAAGAGACCCAGTACTTC.

J is TRBJ1-5 and V is TRBV28; D uncertain. Trimming pared 8 bases from V and 7 bases from J, leaving 18 bases between. The CDR3 is 14 amino acids. Per germline, CDR1 MDHEN and CDR2 SYDVKM. Here the CDR3 reads CASLQLAGGQPQHF. The DNA of the CDR3 is TGTGCCAGCCTTCAGTTGGCAGGAGGCCAGCCCCAGCATTTT.

V is TRBV12-5 and J is TRBJ2-7; no clear D. Germline V lookup: CDR1 LGHNT, CDR2 FRNRAP. The CDR3 covers 14 residues. The V end was cut by 6 bases, the J end by 0 bases, with 12 bases between. CDR3 protein: CASGSRLSSYEQYF. In nucleotides, the CDR3 is TGTGCTAGTGGATCGCGACTGTCCTCCTACGAGCAGTACTTC.

The gene calls are TRBV11-3 and TRBJ1-2, with 8 bases matching TRBD1. The germline V gene has CDR1 SGHNT and CDR2 YENEEA. V gave up 6 bases and J gave up 0 bases; unmatched junction bases: 15. This CDR3 is 18 amino acids long. For the CDR3, the DNA is TGTGCCAGCAGAGTAAGGGCAGGGGGCAAGAATCCTAACTATGGCTACACCTTC. Translation: CASRVRAGGKNPNYGYTF.

This chain joins TRBV18 and TRBJ2-2; D ambiguous. Trimming pared 2 bases from V and 2 bases from J, leaving 9 bases between. CDR3 size: 15 residues. Germline lookup yields CDR1 KGHSH and CDR2 LQKENI. CDR3: CASSPRQVNTGELFF. The CDR3 region has the DNA TGTGCCAGCTCACCAAGGCAGGTCAACACCGGGGAGCTGTTTTTT.

The V call is TRBV19, the J call TRBJ2-3; 9 nucleotides align to TRBD2. V dropped 1 base and J dropped 3; count of bases not matched to a gene: 2. The CDR3 is 15 residues long. Germline values: CDR1 LNHDA, CDR2 SQIVND (reference sequence). The CDR3 nucleotides are TGTGCCAGTAGTATAGGAAGCGGGAGGACAGATACGCAGTATTTT. Translation gives CASSIGSGRTDTQYF.

J is TRBJ2-7 and V is TRBV6-5; 8 positions agree with TRBD2. The CDR3 loop spans 15 amino acids. Germline V CDR1 and CDR2: MNHEY, SVGAGI. The V segment lost 6 bases and the J segment 1 base; nucleotides outside the gene matches: 8. The CDR3 loop is CASSDTGGLSYEQYF. In nucleotides, the CDR3 is TGTGCCAGCAGCGACACGGGAGGGCTGTCCTACGAGCAGTACTTC.